These 11 T cell receptor beta chains share one sample of origin, sequenced in a study of shared clonotypes between healthy human individuals. Sequencing used immunoSEQ multiplex PCR; TCRdb keeps in-frame clones, though not all of them. The table records some 2,000,000 clones, about 95% of them present only once. Positively selected for CCR7, the CD45RO-negative cells used as naive CD8 cells excluded terminally differentiated effector memory CD45RA+ cells. Sample: naive CD8+ T cells sorted from blood. The receptors were sampled from a man younger than 30 in good health.

This clone occurred once. The chain recombines TRBV10-1 with TRBJ1-6, with D hard to call. The V end lost 2 bases, the J end lost 0 bases, and 11 bases lay between the germline ends. Germline V CDR1 and CDR2: WNHNN, SYGVQD (reference sequence). CDR3 size: 17 residues. This CDR3 is CASSEPHLSSYNSPLHF. In DNA form, the CDR3 reads TGCGCCAGCAGTGAGCCTCACCTGAGCTCCTATAATTCACCCCTCCACTTT.

Comment on this clone: An end of the junction differs from the germline gene, which may be a read error. V and J are TRBV7-7 and TRBJ2-2; D gene unclear. CDR3 size: 14 residues. CDR1 SSHAT and CDR2 FNYEAQ come from the germline V gene (reference sequence). The CDR3 DNA follows: TGTGCTAGCAGCTCAGCCGCGAACACCGGGGAGCTGTTTTTT. Translation gives CASSSAANTGELFF. The whole variable domain, filled in from reference TRBV7-7 and TRBJ2-2, reads GAGVSQSPRYKVTKRGQDVTLRCDPISSHATLYWYQQALGQGPEFLTYFNYEAQPDKSGLPSDRFSAERPEGSISTLTIQRTEQRDSAMYRCASSSAANTGELFFGEGSRLTVL.

The gene calls are TRBV11-2 and TRBJ2-1; either TRBD1 or TRBD2 may fit D (7 bases each). The CDR3 covers 18 residues. Germline CDR1 reads SGHAT; CDR2 reads FQNNGV. Between the trimmed V and J ends, which lost 1 base and 1 base, there was a span of 17 bases. In nucleotides, the CDR3 is TGTGCCAGCAGCTTAGTAGCCAGGGGGAGGGGGTCCTACAATGAGCAGTTCTTC. This gives the protein CASSLVARGRGSYNEQFF.

V gene TRBV5-4 combines with J gene TRBJ2-7; 11 nucleotides agree with TRBD2. Germline V gives CDR1 SGHNT, CDR2 YYREEE (reference sequence). The CDR3 consists of 15 residues. The V segment lost 5 bases and the J segment 1 base; nucleotides outside the gene matches: 5. The CDR3: CASREGTSGSYEQYF. CDR3 in DNA: TGTGCCAGCAGGGAAGGGACTAGCGGTTCCTACGAGCAGTACTTC.

The V call is TRBV6-1, the J call TRBJ2-5; D might be TRBD1 (6 bases). Trimming removed 10 bases at V and 5 bases at J, with 20 bases between. The CDR3 is 14 residues long. Looked up from germline, CDR1 is MNHNS and CDR2 is SASEGT. The CDR3: CAISPQGLFETQYF. As DNA, the CDR3 is TGTGCCATCAGCCCCCAGGGGCTTTTCGAGACCCAGTACTTC.

V and J are TRBV5-6 and TRBJ1-4, with no clear D. The CDR3 covers 13 residues. CDR1 and CDR2 (germline): SGHDT, YYEEEE. The V end was cut by 1 base, the J end by 3 bases, with 4 bases between. CDR3 amino acids: CASSLQSNEKLFF. As DNA, the CDR3 is TGTGCCAGCAGCTTGCAGTCTAATGAAAAACTGTTTTTT. The whole variable domain, remainder taken from reference TRBV5-6 and TRBJ1-4, is DAGVTQSPTHLIKTRGQQVTLRCSPKSGHDTVSWYQQALGQGPQFIFQYYEEEERQRGNFPDRFSGHQFPNYSSELNVNALLLGDSALYLCASSLQSNEKLFFGSGTQLSVL.

This clone was seen a single time. The rearrangement joins TRBV4-3 to TRBJ1-4; D is uncertain. Trimming left V 2 bases short and J 3 bases short, with 10 bases between. This CDR3 is built from 15 residues. Germline V CDR1 and CDR2: LGHNA, YSLEER. CDR3 nucleotides: TGCGCCAGCAGCCAACTTTACAGTCCTAATGAAAAACTGTTTTTT. It codes for CASSQLYSPNEKLFF.

The chain employs TRBV6-5 and TRBJ1-6; tentative D call: TRBD1 (6 bases). CDR3 length: 14 amino acids. V was pared by 2 bases and J by 9 bases, with 11 bases between. Germline V gene lookup returns CDR1 MNHEY and CDR2 SVGAGI. CDR3 protein: CASSYEQGSSPLHF. DNA for the CDR3: TGTGCCAGCAGTTACGAACAGGGTAGTTCACCCCTCCACTTT.

The J gene is TRBJ2-1, the V gene TRBV9, with TRBD2 identical over 7 bases. CDR1 is SGDLS and CDR2 is YYNGEE in the germline V gene. V dropped 0 bases and J dropped 9; count of bases not matched to a gene: 6. CDR3 length: 14 residues. The CDR3 DNA sequence: TGTGCCAGCAGCGTAGAAGACGGGGGGTTTGAGCAGTTCTTC. Amino acid sequence: CASSVEDGGFEQFF.

The V call is TRBV19, the J call TRBJ1-1, with 8 bases that match TRBD1. The CDR3 runs 15 residues. The V segment lost 3 bases and the J segment 1 base; nucleotides outside the gene matches: 4. In germline, CDR1 is LNHDA, CDR2 SQIVND (reference sequence). This chain's CDR3 is CASSIGGQGNTEAFF. For the CDR3, the DNA is TGTGCCAGTAGTATCGGAGGACAGGGGAACACTGAAGCTTTCTTT.

J is TRBJ2-7 and V is TRBV4-3; 7 positions agree with TRBD1. The CDR3 length is 14 residues. The germline gives CDR1 LGHNA, CDR2 YSLEER. The V gene end was trimmed by 4 bases and the J gene end by 2 bases; junction bases not matched to a gene: 5. The CDR3 region is CASSLGTDTYEQYF. The CDR3, as DNA: TGCGCCAGCAGCCTCGGGACAGACACCTACGAGCAGTACTTC.